Each of the 27 T cell receptor beta chains below was sequenced from the same sample in a study of molecular identifiers for immune sequencing clone quantification. Using its own MiXCR run on the PCR reads, TCRdb lists one record per CDR3 protein. The sample lists more than 50,000 distinct CDR3 sequences; 15% to 20% were seen once. Material for sequencing was naive CD8+ T cells from blood, with Jurkat cell RNA spiked in. The sample's subset: FACS-sorted CD8+CD4-CCR7+CD45RA+ naive T cells. The origin of the receptors is a human donor in good health. Some libraries in this study had Jurkat cell RNA spiked in.

At least ten counts were recorded for this clonotype. V and J are TRBV7-9 and TRBJ2-5; tentatively, D is TRBD2 (5 bases). This CDR3 has 14 amino acids. Trimming removed 5 bases at V and 4 bases at J, with 14 bases between. CDR1 is SEHNR, CDR2 FQNEAQ, per germline (reference sequence). The CDR3 sequence: CASSHDLARETQYF. The CDR3 DNA is TGTGCCAGCAGCCATGACCTAGCCCGAGAGACCCAGTACTTC.

This clonotype was seen only a few times. The chain has TRBV11-3 and TRBJ1-6; D is perhaps TRBD1 (6 bases). V was pared by 0 bases and J by 0 bases, with 9 bases between. The length of the CDR3 is 17 residues. The V gene's germline CDR1 is SGHNT and CDR2 YENEEA. CDR3 sequence (DNA): TGTGCCAGCAGCTTAGAAGACAGGAGCTCCTATAATTCACCCCTCCACTTT. It codes for CASSLEDRSSYNSPLHF.

This clonotype was picked up one time. The CDR3 does not close with the conserved phenylalanine or tryptophan, likely indicating a read error. DNA for the CDR3: TGTGCCAGCAGTTTCCCCAACAATGAGCAGTTCCTC. Amino acids: CASSFPNNEQFL. This chain connects TRBV28 to TRBJ2-1; D gene unclear. CDR3 length: 12 amino acids. V lost 3 bases, J lost 5 bases, and 5 bases lay in between. Germline loops: CDR1 MDHEN, CDR2 SYDVKM.

As regards this clonotype: The junction departs from the called germline gene at one end, perhaps through a read error. The rearrangement joins TRBV27 to TRBJ2-3, with TRBD2 matching 11 bases. Germline V lookup: CDR1 MNHEY, CDR2 SMNVEV (reference sequence). The CDR3 covers 18 residues. CDR3 amino acids: CASGLLPGLAVLTDTQYF. The CDR3 region has the DNA TGTGCCAGCGGTTTACTGCCGGGACTAGCGGTTCTCACAGATACGCAGTATTTT.

In regard to this clonotype: A read error is possible here, since a much larger clone lies one base away. J is TRBJ1-3 and V is TRBV29-1; D call uncertain. Germline V gene lookup returns CDR1 SQVTM and CDR2 ANQGSEA. This CDR3 has 12 residues. The germline V and J ends were trimmed by 4 bases and 11 bases, with 15 bases remaining between them. The CDR3 DNA reads TGCAGCGTTGCTTCCTCCGGCGGGGCCATATATTTT. As protein: CSVASSGGAIYF.

The sample holds many counts of this clonotype. V usage is TRBV2 and J usage is TRBJ2-3; D perhaps matches TRBD2 (6 bases). The V gene's germline CDR1 is SNHLY and CDR2 FYNNEI. V dropped 2 bases and J dropped 1 base, with 13 bases sitting between them. The CDR3 sequence is 16 residues long. CDR3 in amino acids: CASSEIGGIGTDTQYF. In DNA form, the CDR3 reads TGTGCCAGCAGTGAAATTGGCGGGATCGGCACAGATACGCAGTATTTT. Full variable domain (remainder filled in from reference TRBV2 and TRBJ2-3): EPEVTQTPSHQVTQMGQEVILRCVPISNHLYFYWYRQILGQKVEFLVSFYNNEISEKSEIFDDQFSVERPDGSNFTLKIRSTKLEDSAMYFCASSEIGGIGTDTQYFGPGTRLTVL.

This clonotype has ten or more counts. The chain carries TRBV5-1 and TRBJ2-7; the match to TRBD2 covers 10 bases. The length of the CDR3 is 15 residues. Germline assignment: CDR1 SGHRS and CDR2 YFSETQ. J gave up 6 bases and V 4 bases, and 10 bases lay outside the gene matches. In nucleotides, the CDR3 is TGCGCCAGCAGCCCAGAGTTAGCGGGAGGAGTCGAGCAGTACTTC. Translating it yields CASSPELAGGVEQYF.

The V and J genes are TRBV2 and TRBJ2-7, with TRBD1 identical over 10 bases. Germline V CDR1 and CDR2: SNHLY, FYNNEI. The CDR3 runs 14 residues. V lost 6 bases, J lost 6 bases, and 8 bases stayed unmatched. The CDR3: CASRWDRGTVEQYF. Here the CDR3 DNA reads TGTGCCAGCAGATGGGACAGGGGAACGGTCGAGCAGTACTTC.

The chain is built from TRBV30 and TRBJ2-7, with 7 bases matching TRBD2. CDR1 GTSNPN and CDR2 SVGIG come from the germline V gene (reference sequence). V gave up 7 bases and J gave up 3 bases; unmatched junction bases: 6. CDR3 length: 12 amino acids. The CDR3 loop reads CAFGLGLYEQYF. CDR3 nucleotide sequence: TGTGCCTTCGGACTAGGGCTCTACGAGCAGTACTTC. The complete variable domain, with remaining parts taken from reference TRBV30 and TRBJ2-7, reads SQTIHQWPATLVQPVGSPLSLECTVEGTSNPNLYWYRQAAGRGLQLLFYSVGIGQISSEVPQNLSASRPQDRQFILSSKKLLLSDSGFYLCAFGLGLYEQYFGPGTRLTVT.

The rearrangement uses TRBV3-1 and TRBJ2-2, with D perhaps matching TRBD2 (6 bases). Germline CDR1 LGHDT, CDR2 YNNKEL (reference sequence). The CDR3 contains 15 residues. Trimming removed 4 bases from V and 4 bases from J, with 13 bases in between. CDR3 sequence (DNA): TGTGCCAGCAGCCCAATTGGAGGGAGCACCGGGGAGCTGTTTTTT. Its protein is CASSPIGGSTGELFF.

This clonotype has ten or more counts. The chain couples TRBV7-9 to TRBJ2-3; TRBD2 aligns across 8 bases. Germline CDR1 reads SEHNR; CDR2 reads FQNEAQ (reference sequence). V was clipped by 5 bases and J by 4 bases; unmatched bases: 2. This CDR3 spans 13 amino acids. The CDR3: CASSPLAADTQYF. The CDR3 DNA reads as TGTGCCAGCAGCCCACTAGCGGCAGATACGCAGTATTTT.

The chain employs TRBV7-6 and TRBJ2-1, with 9 bases matching TRBD2. This CDR3 comprises 16 residues. J was trimmed by 9 bases and V by 5 bases; bases with no gene match: 14. Germline lookup yields CDR1 SGHVS and CDR2 FNYEAQ. The CDR3 region is CASSPYTGLAMSEQFF. The CDR3 DNA reads TGTGCCAGCAGCCCCTACACGGGACTAGCTATGAGTGAGCAGTTCTTC.

In its sample, this clonotype was seen many times. The chain has TRBV9 and TRBJ2-3; D uncertain. Germline V lookup: CDR1 SGDLS, CDR2 YYNGEE. V gave up 5 bases and J gave up 7 bases, with 20 bases separating them. The CDR3 is 15 amino acids. CDR3 protein: CASRPDWGTTYTQYF. The CDR3 DNA sequence: TGTGCCAGCAGACCTGACTGGGGAACTACCTATACGCAGTATTTT.

This clonotype was recorded at least ten times. The V gene is TRBV3-1, the J gene TRBJ2-2, with D hard to call. The CDR3 has 13 residues. The V and J ends lost 4 bases and 11 bases respectively, with 14 bases between them. CDR1 is LGHDT and CDR2 is YNNKEL in the germline V gene (reference sequence). The CDR3 sequence: CASSPAVGYELFF. CDR3 coding DNA: TGTGCCAGCAGCCCGGCGGTGGGGTATGAGCTGTTTTTT.

This clonotype was found many times. The rearrangement joins TRBV6-6 to TRBJ2-3; 10 bases fit TRBD2. This CDR3 comprises 20 residues. Germline V CDR1 and CDR2: MNHNY, SVGAGI (reference sequence). The V segment lost 4 bases and the J segment 0 bases; nucleotides outside the gene matches: 16. In DNA, the CDR3 is TGTGCCAGCAGTTCCCTCCAAGACCCTAGCGGGAGTTGGAGCACAGATACGCAGTATTTT. Its translation: CASSSLQDPSGSWSTDTQYF.

This clonotype was seen ten or more times. The chain has TRBV29-1 and TRBJ2-1; the D is unclear. The CDR3 consists of 16 residues. Germline V lookup: CDR1 SQVTM, CDR2 ANQGSEA. V was pared by 2 bases and J by 0 bases, with 14 bases between. In DNA form, the CDR3 reads TGCAGCGTTGAATCCGGCTACTTGAGCTCCTACAATGAGCAGTTCTTC. Amino acids: CSVESGYLSSYNEQFF.

This clonotype was detected many times. V is TRBV20-1 and J is TRBJ1-2; possibly TRBD1 for D (6 bases). The ends were cut back, 6 bases at V and 3 bases at J, with 14 bases in the middle. CDR3 length: 13 amino acids. Germline values: CDR1 DFQATT, CDR2 SNEGSKA (reference sequence). The CDR3 loop reads CSAVDSRYYGYTF. The DNA for the CDR3 is TGCAGTGCCGTGGACAGTCGCTACTATGGCTACACCTTC.

This clonotype was observed at least ten times. The chain carries TRBV27 and TRBJ2-5; 8 bases line up with TRBD2. The CDR3 is 15 amino acids. The trim removed 2 bases at V and 1 base at J, leaving 3 bases unmatched. Germline values: CDR1 MNHEY, CDR2 SMNVEV (reference sequence). Written as DNA, the CDR3 is TGTGCCAGCAGTTTAGCCGGACTAGCCCAAGAGACCCAGTACTTC. Translating gives CASSLAGLAQETQYF.

At least ten counts were recorded for this clonotype. The rearrangement links TRBV28 to TRBJ2-7; the match to TRBD1 covers 12 bases. The length of the CDR3 is 18 residues. Germline V gene sequence: CDR1 MDHEN, CDR2 SYDVKM. Germline trimming cut 6 bases from V and 1 base from J; bases unmatched to any gene: 13. CDR3: CASSTGTGGFVSSYEQYF. In DNA form, the CDR3 reads TGTGCCAGCAGCACCGGGACAGGGGGCTTTGTGTCGTCCTACGAGCAGTACTTC.

V and J are TRBV15 and TRBJ2-7; TRBD1 matches 8 bases. The CDR3 is made up of 14 amino acids. The V segment lost 5 bases and the J segment 6 bases; nucleotides outside the gene matches: 9. Germline V lookup: CDR1 LNHNV, CDR2 YYDKDF (reference sequence). CDR3 bases: TGTGCCACCAGCTCAGGACAGGGACAAAGCGAGCAGTACTTC. It codes for CATSSGQGQSEQYF.

This clonotype has ten or more counts. CDR3 in DNA: TGTGCCAGCAGCCTGGACAGGGTCCAAGAGACCCAGTACTTC. Protein sequence: CASSLDRVQETQYF. The genes are TRBV6-5 and TRBJ2-5; 8 bases fit TRBD1. V dropped 6 bases and J dropped 1; count of bases not matched to a gene: 4. The CDR3 contains 14 residues. The V gene's germline CDR1 is MNHEY and CDR2 SVGAGI.

The sample holds many counts of this clonotype. The chain is built from TRBV29-1 and TRBJ2-4; D gene unclear. There are 16 residues in the CDR3. Between the trimmed V and J ends, which lost 6 bases and 6 bases, there was a span of 24 bases. Germline loops: CDR1 SQVTM, CDR2 ANQGSEA. CDR3 coding DNA: TGCAGCGTCGGCGGTGGAGACGTCCCAATCGGAAACATTCAGTACTTC. As protein: CSVGGGDVPIGNIQYF. The full variable domain, rest sourced from reference TRBV29-1 and TRBJ2-4, is SAVISQKPSRDICQRGTSLTIQCQVDSQVTMMFWYRQQPGQSLTLIATANQGSEATYESGFVIDKFPISRPNLTFSTLTVSNMSPEDSSIYLCSVGGGDVPIGNIQYFGAGTRLSVL.

A remark on this clonotype: Relative to the germline gene, one junction end is altered; a read error may explain this. The rearrangement links TRBV4-1 to TRBJ2-7; maybe TRBD1 (6 bases). The germline gives CDR1 MGHRA, CDR2 YSYEKL. The CDR3 spans 15 residues. The CDR3 sequence: CASGQDPTGRHEQYF. The CDR3 bases are TGCGCCAGCGGCCAAGACCCGACAGGCCGACACGAGCAGTACTTC.

This clonotype was observed a handful of times. V is TRBV25-1 and J is TRBJ1-2; no reliable D call. V lost 4 bases to trimming and J lost 6 bases, with 6 bases between them. CDR1 is MGHDK, CDR2 SYGVNS, per germline. The CDR3 is 11 residues long. CDR3 in amino acids: CASSVRDGYTF. The CDR3 nucleotides read TGTGCCAGCAGTGTAAGAGATGGCTACACCTTC.

This clonotype was detected many times. The genes are TRBV27 and TRBJ2-7; 7 bases map to TRBD1. V trimming: 6 bases; J trimming: 4 bases; junction bases outside the gene matches: 12. Germline-derived CDR1 and CDR2 are MNHEY and SMNVEV (reference sequence). The CDR3 consists of 15 residues. The CDR3 sequence: CASSVVGGGWYEQYF. CDR3 sequence (DNA): TGTGCCAGCAGCGTCGTAGGGGGCGGTTGGTACGAGCAGTACTTC.

This clonotype came up many times. CDR3 protein: CASSEWDTAYEQYF. The CDR3 bases are TGTGCCAGCAGCGAATGGGACACAGCCTACGAGCAGTACTTC. The chain has TRBV7-9 and TRBJ2-7, with D perhaps matching TRBD1 (6 bases). Germline assignment: CDR1 SEHNR and CDR2 FQNEAQ (reference sequence). The CDR3 is 14 amino acids. The V gene lost 5 bases and the J gene lost 2 bases, with 13 bases spanning the gap.

This clonotype showed up many times. CDR3 coding DNA: TGTGCCAGCAGCCCAGCAAGCACAGATACGCAGTATTTT. As protein: CASSPASTDTQYF. V is TRBV6-2 or TRBV6-3 and J is TRBJ2-3; D is ambiguous. In germline, CDR1 is MNHEY, CDR2 SVGEGT. The CDR3 sequence is 13 residues long. The ends were cut back, 6 bases at V and 0 bases at J, with 7 bases in the middle.